Listed below are T cell receptor beta chains from one sample, sequenced in a study of memory CD4+ T cells and cytomegalovirus serostatus. Repertoires were generated with immunoSEQ multiplex PCR, while TCRdb's copy carries only in-frame clones and drops some. Of 60,000 to 70,000 clones listed, 80% are singletons. The sequenced sample was memory CD4+ T cells from blood. Receptors originate from an adult in good health and CMV-seronegative. Some clones in this sample may be carry-over from other donors' samples. CDR3s include the opening cysteine and the closing phenylalanine or tryptophan. Not all rows give a size; the values are once, few, many and, for expanded clones, a class.

>TRBJ2-1|NA|TRBV7-9
CASSVWRRFGSSYNEQFF
>TRBJ2-7|once|TRBV6-5
CASSYSGRPTYEQYF
>TRBJ2-4|NA|TRBV2
CASRHPRLTGVAKNIQYF
>TRBJ2-5|NA|TRBV20-1
CSASWGETQYF
>TRBJ1-3|NA|TRBV6-1
CASWNQGRNTIYF
>TRBJ2-2|NA|TRBV7-8
CASSASPGGVFTGELFF
>TRBJ2-1|NA|TRBV6-1
CASSESRLAGFFFNEQFF
>TRBJ1-4|once|TRBV30
CAWSNRAFNEKLFF
>TRBJ1-4|NA|TRBV18
CASSPTGTGGMANEKLFF
>TRBJ2-4|NA|TRBV5-6
CASSLWAGVAKNIQYF
>TRBJ2-2|NA|TRBV4-1
CASSLAPRLAGGPGTGELFF
>TRBJ2-2|NA|TRBV6-5
CASSRRQGVSGELFF
>TRBJ2-5|few|TRBV29-1
CSAHTGGPQETQYF
>TRBJ2-3|NA|TRBV9
CASSGDKFSTATQYF
>TRBJ1-6|once|TRBV6-8
CASRVGVGSPLHF
>TRBJ1-1|NA|TRBV28
CASSPTIDRNTEAFF
>TRBJ2-7|NA|TRBV7-2
CASSFSGLPLYEQYF
>TRBJ1-2|few|TRBV13
CASSLGRQASYGYTF
>TRBJ2-5|NA|TRBV9
CASSVATGGSVFETQYF
>TRBJ1-5|few|TRBV5-5
CASSPGGKDNQPQHF
>TRBJ2-7|NA|TRBV4-3
CASSLQRQGKGDEQYF
>TRBJ1-1|NA|TRBV6-6
CASSLTGGLTEAFF
>TRBJ2-7|NA|TRBV29-1
CSVEGALYEQYF
>TRBJ2-5|NA|TRBV11-2
CASSSTPGLRQETQYF
>TRBJ1-2|NA|TRBV15
CATSRLQGAGYTF
>TRBJ2-2|few|TRBV5-4
CASRTGLAGGNTGELFF
>TRBJ1-2|NA|TRBV13
CASSPKGDRDGYTF
>TRBJ2-3|NA|TRBV18
CASSPRLERDTQYF
>TRBJ2-7|NA|TRBV7-2
CASSLSASGSYEQYF
>TRBJ1-1|few|TRBV28
CASKWDILNTEAFF
>TRBJ1-5|NA|TRBV29-1
CSFIPGQGDQPQHF
>TRBJ2-5|NA|TRBV28
CALSRTGLGQETQYF
>TRBJ2-7|NA|TRBV20-1
CSARGFYEQYF
>TRBJ2-5|NA|TRBV30
CAWSVGGATQYF
>TRBJ2-5|NA|TRBV19
CASRDPGGETQYF
>TRBJ2-7|few|TRBV9
CASSNDPYEQYF
>TRBJ2-3|NA|TRBV7-2
CASSPRLLLSTDTQYF
>TRBJ1-6|few|TRBV12-5
CASGSGVGNSPLHF
>TRBJ2-3|few|TRBV30
CAWSVGAGYFTDTQYF
>TRBJ2-7|NA|TRBV25-1
CASRYGTGSHEQYF
>TRBJ1-4|NA|TRBV4-1
CASSAYATNEKLFF
>TRBJ2-1|NA|TRBV19
CASSAGLAGGLYNEQFF
>TRBJ1-5|NA|TRBV6-6
CASSASGQAALGPQHF
>TRBJ1-3|NA|TRBV4-2
CASSRIGNTIYF
>TRBJ2-7|NA|TRBV19
CASSAQTSEQYF
>TRBJ1-1|once|TRBV12-5
CASGSSPGRPSATEAFF
>TRBJ2-7|NA|TRBV6-5
CASSKDRRGSYEQYF
>TRBJ2-1|NA|TRBV4-1
CASSFGATNFFF
>TRBJ2-3|NA|TRBV4-2
CASSQDSLTSGALSTDTQYF
>TRBJ2-3|NA|TRBV13
CASSPILAGPSTDTQYF
>TRBJ1-1|NA|TRBV18
CASSMGGRNTEAFF
>TRBJ2-1|NA|TRBV15
CATRGGLAGDYNEQFF
>TRBJ1-5|NA|TRBV18
CASSSQGRGDQPQHF
>TRBJ1-1|NA|TRBV6-5
CASSYARGQGTEAFF
>TRBJ2-1|NA|TRBV6-5
CASWGGGDNEQFF
>TRBJ2-6|NA|TRBV6-5
CASRSGANVLTF
>TRBJ2-7|NA|TRBV11-2
CASSPRPGTGGSYEQYF
>TRBJ2-5|NA|TRBV6-5
CASSYTWSKKETQYF
>TRBJ1-5|NA|TRBV28
CASRKDRGGLDQPQHF
>TRBJ1-4|NA|TRBV28
CASRAAGFGKLFF